The 13 T cell receptor beta chains in this list originate from one sample, sequenced in a study of CD8+ T cells in alopecia areata. After pooling, cutaneous lymph node cells were sorted with CD4, CD8alpha, NKG2D, NKG2ACE and other markers. Reverse transcribed after extraction, RNA yielded cDNA as the sequencing template. The table came from immunoSEQ multiplex PCR; TCRdb's copy has only in-frame clones and leaves some out. The sample shows roughly 260,000 clones, none of them appearing just once. The sequencing sample was made of CD4+ T cells sorted from a lymph node. The receptors come from a C3H/HeJ mouse with alopecia areata. MHC haplotype of the strain: H2-k.

This clone was observed a handful of times. The gene symbols are mouse symbols. The CDR3 end lies 4 residues beyond the end of the read and is filled in from the germline J gene. The identical CDR3 is also encoded by other nucleotide sequences in the sample. The V call is TRBV13-3, the J call TRBJ2-7, with 9 bases matching TRBD1. The CDR3 extends over 13 amino acids. Germline V gives CDR1 NNHDY, CDR2 SYVADS. Here the CDR3 reads CASSERDRDEQYF. The part of the CDR3 DNA that was read is TGTGCCAGCAGTGAGAGGGACAGGGAT.

This clone was seen only a few times. Mouse names are used for the genes. Other DNA sequences in the same sample also yield this CDR3. The sequenced CDR3 bases are TGTGCCAGCAGCCCTGGACAGGGGGCGCGA. It is translated as CASSPGQGAR. The complete CDR3 protein is CASSPGQGAREVFF. This chain links TRBV13-3 with TRBJ1-1, with 11 nucleotides matching TRBD1. The read ends 4 residues early relative to the CDR3; the germline J gene fills the gap. Germline-derived CDR1 and CDR2 are NNHDY and SYVADS. The CDR3 loop spans 14 amino acids.

Note on this clone: Gene labels here are mouse ones. CDR3: CTCSGPGQLQDTQYF. The covered CDR3 bases are TGCACCTGCAGTGGCCCTGGACAGCTTCAAGAC. The rearrangement links TRBV1 to TRBJ2-5; D is perhaps TRBD1 (6 bases). The CDR3 is cut off 4 residues early in the read; its end comes from the germline J gene. The CDR3 loop spans 15 amino acids. Trimming removed 4 bases at V and 3 bases at J, with 14 bases between. In germline, CDR1 is NSQYPW, CDR2 LRSPGD (reference sequence).

This clone came up many times. Genes and germline are mouse. The sequence runs out 4 residues before the end of the CDR3; the remainder is reconstructed from the germline J gene. Other DNA sequences in this sample translate to the same CDR3. The V and J genes are TRBV19 and TRBJ2-7, with 11 bases lining up with TRBD2. Looked up from germline, CDR1 is FNHDT and CDR2 is SITEND (reference sequence). CDR3 size: 13 residues. The CDR3 here is CASSRDWGYEQYF. The CDR3 DNA, read in part, is TGTGCCAGCAGTCGGGACTGGGGGTAT.

For this clone: The genes and germline here are from mouse. The CDR3 protein is CASSLPDRRNQDTQYF. The covered CDR3 bases are TGTGCCAGCTCTCTCCCGGACAGGCGTAACCAAGAC. This chain links TRBV12-1 with TRBJ2-5; 7 bases match TRBD1. The read stops 4 residues short of the end of the CDR3; the missing end is completed from the germline J gene. The V segment lost 0 bases and the J segment 0 bases; nucleotides outside the gene matches: 5. The CDR3 totals 16 residues. Germline-derived CDR1 and CDR2 are SGHSN and HYEKVE.

This clone appeared a few times. Gene names and germline match the mouse. The part of the CDR3 DNA that was read is TGTGCCAGCAGTCAACTGGGGGGGAGTGCAGAA. Translated: CASSQLGGSAE. The full CDR3 protein is CASSQLGGSAETLYF. The rearrangement joins TRBV19 to TRBJ2-3, with 10 bases identical to TRBD2. The observed sequence ends 4 residues before the CDR3 terminus, with the missing tail filled in from the germline J gene. CDR1 and CDR2 (germline): FNHDT, SITEND (reference sequence). The CDR3 has 15 amino acids. The V segment lost 4 bases and the J segment 0 bases; nucleotides outside the gene matches: 2.

This clone was seen a few times. Each gene name is a mouse one. The missing CDR3 end, 4 residues past where the read stops, is filled in from the germline J gene. This chain links TRBV14 with TRBJ2-3; tentative D call: TRBD2 (6 bases). This CDR3 has 17 amino acids. From germline, CDR1 is SGHDT and CDR2 FRDEAV. The ends were cut back, 2 bases at V and 0 bases at J, with 16 bases in the middle. The CDR3 sequence is CASSLGVGWGSAETLYF. Partial CDR3 DNA: TGTGCCAGCAGTTTAGGAGTGGGCTGGGGCAGTGCAGAA.

This clone came up many times. The genes are named according to mouse. The read ends 3 residues before the CDR3 terminus; that terminus is restored from the germline J gene. Other DNA sequences in the same sample also yield this CDR3. The J gene is TRBJ1-6, the V gene TRBV13-1, with 9 nucleotides matching TRBD1. TRBJ1-6 belongs to the ORF category, with a function that is uncertain. CDR1 and CDR2 from the germline V gene are NSHNY and SYGAGN. The V segment lost 5 bases and the J segment 7 bases; nucleotides outside the gene matches: 4. The CDR3 covers 14 residues. CDR3 loop: CASRDRGGNSPLYF. The part of the CDR3 DNA that was read is TGTGCCAGCAGGGACAGGGGTGGCAATTCGCCC.

This clone was detected a few times. Each gene name is a mouse one. Read data end 4 residues before the CDR3 end; the end is taken from the germline J gene. V usage is TRBV2 and J usage is TRBJ2-7; 9 nucleotides match TRBD2. Germline CDR1 and CDR2: LGHNA and YSYQKL. The length of the CDR3 is 14 residues. V shed 1 base, J shed 2 bases, and the junction held 0 bases outside the gene matches. CDR3: CASSQAGGAYEQYF. The sequenced CDR3 bases are TGTGCCAGCAGCCAAGCTGGGGGGGCCTAT.

This clone has more than one count but fewer than ten. The gene symbols are mouse symbols. CDR3 DNA (partial): TGTGCCAGCGGTGAGAGGGGGAGGGGCTCC. Encoded protein: CASGERGRGS. The whole CDR3 is CASGERGRGSDYTF. The rearrangement joins TRBV13-2 to TRBJ1-2; weak D call: TRBD1 (6 bases). The sequenced fragment ends 4 residues before the CDR3 boundary, so the rest is inferred from the germline J gene. V lost 2 bases to trimming and J lost 4 bases, with 12 bases between them. In germline, CDR1 is NNHNN, CDR2 SYGAGS (reference sequence). The CDR3 loop spans 14 amino acids.

As regards this clone: The gene symbols are mouse symbols. The sequenced fragment ends 4 residues before the CDR3 boundary, so the rest is inferred from the germline J gene. The V call is TRBV31, the J call TRBJ2-2; 8 bases match TRBD2. This CDR3 is 15 amino acids long. Germline CDR1 GKSSPN, CDR2 SITVG. The ends lost 3 bases at V and 0 bases at J; junction bases unmatched: 3. This CDR3 is CAWSDWGANTGQLYF. Incomplete CDR3 DNA: TGTGCCTGGAGCGACTGGGGAGCAAACACCGGG.

This clone was counted a few times. Genes and germline come from the mouse. Incomplete CDR3 DNA: TGCACCTGCAGTGGGGGACTGGGGGAAAAC. Translated, it gives CTCSGGLGEN. The CDR3 in full is CTCSGGLGENTLYF. V gene TRBV1 combines with J gene TRBJ2-4; TRBD2 aligns across 11 bases. Read coverage stops 4 residues before the CDR3 terminus; the germline J gene supplies the remainder. This CDR3 region has 14 residues. In germline, CDR1 is NSQYPW, CDR2 LRSPGD (reference sequence).

This clone was observed a handful of times. Mouse names are used for the genes. The observed sequence ends 4 residues before the CDR3 terminus, with the missing tail filled in from the germline J gene. The chain carries TRBV13-2 and TRBJ2-3; D is unresolved. This CDR3 has 14 amino acids. Germline V lookup: CDR1 NNHNN, CDR2 SYGAGS (reference sequence). Trimming cost V 2 bases and J 0 bases, with 7 bases left between them. CDR3 DNA (partial): TGTGCCAGCGGTGAGGGGAGTAGTGCAGAA. Protein: CASGEGSSAE. In full, the CDR3 is CASGEGSSAETLYF.